The T cell receptor (beta chain) under discussion was sequenced for a study of blood T cells in healthy people across ages. Study-wide points: The study found TCR beta diversity correlated strongly with naive T cell percentage.

The second PCR ran roughly 6 to 11 cycles with a sample-barcoded 5' primer and J-beta primers. TCRdb ran MiXCR on the 5' RACE reads and lists one entry per CDR3 protein. Of about 650,000 distinct CDR3 sequences listed, less than 40% are singletons. In its sample, this clonotype was seen a few times. Antigen: not known. Germline CDR1 and CDR2: SNHLY and FYNNEI. CDR3 length equals 13 residues. V shed 7 bases and J shed 4 bases, with 13 bases lying between them. J is TRBJ1-1 and V is TRBV2, with D perhaps matching TRBD1 (6 bases). The receptor's source is a woman of 80 years or more in good health. Sequencing was performed on blood. The CDR3, as DNA: TGTGCCAGCAAATCAGGGGCGGGCACTGAAGCTTTCTTT. This encodes CASKSGAGTEAFF.